The entry below describes one TCR beta chain. Sequencing used immunoSEQ multiplex PCR; TCRdb keeps in-frame clones, though not all of them. Here the sample spans roughly 45,000 clones, 85% to 90% being singletons. The time point here: recipient sample about 28 days before transplant, after cytoreduction. This record belongs to a study of T cell clonotyping in hematopoietic cell transplantation. Study-wide context: Recipient samples before transplant were obtained post-cytoreduction.

This CDR3 contains 15 residues. CDR1 is MGHRA and CDR2 is YSYEKL in the germline V gene. V shed 3 bases and J shed 0 bases, with 9 bases lying between them. The rearrangement joins TRBV4-1 to TRBJ1-5; D is undetermined. Sequencing used peripheral blood mononuclear cells, obtained before stem cell transplant. This TCR derives from a man between 60 and 70 years old with biphenotypic leukemia. Some clones in this sample may be carry-over from other donors' samples. CDR3 nucleotides: TGCGCCAGCAGCCAGGAACTCTATAGCAATCAGCCCCAGCATTTT. This translates into CASSQELYSNQPQHF.